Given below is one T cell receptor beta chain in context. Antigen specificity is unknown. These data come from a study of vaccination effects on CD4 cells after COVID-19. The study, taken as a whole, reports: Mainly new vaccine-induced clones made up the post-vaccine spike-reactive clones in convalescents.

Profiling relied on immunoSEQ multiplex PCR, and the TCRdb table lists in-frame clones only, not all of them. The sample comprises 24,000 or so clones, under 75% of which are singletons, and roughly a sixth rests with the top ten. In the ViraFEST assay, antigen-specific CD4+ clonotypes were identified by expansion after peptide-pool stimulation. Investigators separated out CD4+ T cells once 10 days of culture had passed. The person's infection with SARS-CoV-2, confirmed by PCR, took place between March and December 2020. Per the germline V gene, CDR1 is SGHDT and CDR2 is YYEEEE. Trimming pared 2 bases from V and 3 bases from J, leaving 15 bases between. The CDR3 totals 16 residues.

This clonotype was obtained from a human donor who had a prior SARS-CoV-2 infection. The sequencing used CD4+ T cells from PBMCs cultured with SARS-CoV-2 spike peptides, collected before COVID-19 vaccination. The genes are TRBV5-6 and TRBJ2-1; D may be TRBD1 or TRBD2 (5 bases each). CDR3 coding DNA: TGTGCCAGCAGCTTTACCGGGGCCAACCTCTACAATGAGCAGTTCTTC. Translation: CASSFTGANLYNEQFF.